The clone carrying this T cell receptor beta chain was counted between two and nine times. In the same sample, other DNA sequences code for this CDR3. CD4+ cell separation produced CD45RA+ naive and CD45RA-negative memory subsets. This entry belongs to a study of shared clonotypes between healthy human individuals. The V gene lost 3 bases and the J gene lost 3 bases, with 2 bases spanning the gap. The germline CDR1 and CDR2 sequences are MGHDK and SYGVNS. The CDR3 runs to 11 residues. The table came from immunoSEQ multiplex PCR; TCRdb's copy has only in-frame clones and leaves some out. The sample lists 2 million to 2.5 million clones, just under 95% occurring once.

The origin of this receptor is a man younger than 30 in good health. Some clones in this sample may be carry-over from other donors' samples. This chain uses TRBV25-1 with TRBJ1-2; D not certain. Sequencing input: naive CD4+ T cells from PBMCs. Regarding subset: CD45RA+ positively selected. CDR3 loop: CASSDYYGYTF. The CDR3 bases are TGTGCCAGCAGTGATTACTATGGCTACACCTTC.